These T cell receptor beta chains were read from a single sample in a study of cytomegalovirus exposure and HLA in healthy donors. Libraries were prepared by immunoSEQ multiplex PCR; TCRdb keeps only in-frame clonotypes and omits some of them. The sample has some 97,000 clones; 65% to 80% are singletons. Sequencing was carried out using PBMCs. Receptors originate from a woman aged 45-59 years in good health and CMV-seropositive. The CDR3 runs from the conserved cysteine through the conserved F or W. The D gene is left open where the match is weak. The size entry is marked missing in some rows and otherwise reads once, few, many or a size class.

v_call: TRBV11-3
d_call: TRBD1
clone_size: -
j_call: TRBJ2-5
cdr3_nt: TGTGCCAGCAGCCCCGGGACAGGGGGGGGAGAGACCCAGTACTTC
cdr3_aa: CASSPGTGGGETQYF

v_call: TRBV7-9
d_call: -
clone_size: -
j_call: TRBJ1-1
cdr3_nt: TGTGCCAGCAGTGGTGAGGACAGCGTGAACACTGAAGCTTTCTTT
cdr3_aa: CASSGEDSVNTEAFF

v_call: TRBV7-9
d_call: TRBD1
clone_size: -
j_call: TRBJ2-3
cdr3_nt: TGTGCCAGCAGCGTGGACAGGGTGGTAGATACGCAGTATTTT
cdr3_aa: CASSVDRVVDTQYF

v_call: TRBV19
d_call: -
clone_size: -
j_call: TRBJ2-2
cdr3_nt: TGTGCCAGTAGTCCGGCGGGCTACACCGGGGAGCTGTTTTTT
cdr3_aa: CASSPAGYTGELFF

v_call: TRBV19
d_call: -
clone_size: few
j_call: TRBJ1-4
cdr3_nt: TGTGCCAGTAGTCTTCCGGGACTTCTTAATGAAAAACTGTTTTTT
cdr3_aa: CASSLPGLLNEKLFF

v_call: TRBV5-6
d_call: TRBD1
clone_size: -
j_call: TRBJ2-7
cdr3_nt: TGTGCCAGCAGCCCCCAGGGGGCTCTTACGCTCGCCTCCTACGAGCAGTACTTC
cdr3_aa: CASSPQGALTLASYEQYF

v_call: TRBV11-2
d_call: TRBD2
clone_size: -
j_call: TRBJ2-1
cdr3_nt: TGTGCCAGCAGGTCCCTAGCGGGAGGGGCAAATGAGCAGTTCTTC
cdr3_aa: CASRSLAGGANEQFF

v_call: TRBV9
d_call: -
clone_size: -
j_call: TRBJ2-3
cdr3_nt: TGTGCCAGCAGCGTACCCTCAAGGGGTTCAGGTACAGATACGCAGTATTTT
cdr3_aa: CASSVPSRGSGTDTQYF

v_call: TRBV30
d_call: TRBD1
clone_size: -
j_call: TRBJ1-1
cdr3_nt: TGTGCCTGGAGTTGGGCGGGACAGGGGGAGACTGAAGCTTTCTTT
cdr3_aa: CAWSWAGQGETEAFF

v_call: TRBV15
d_call: TRBD1
clone_size: -
j_call: TRBJ1-2
cdr3_nt: TGTGCCACCAGCAGACCCTACCTGGAAACCGGGACAGGGGAGGGCTACACCTTC
cdr3_aa: CATSRPYLETGTGEGYTF

v_call: TRBV2
d_call: TRBD2
clone_size: -
j_call: TRBJ2-7
cdr3_nt: TGTGCCAGCAGGGGGGCTAGCGGGGGGGCTTCCTACGAGCAGTACTTC
cdr3_aa: CASRGASGGASYEQYF

v_call: TRBV11-3
d_call: TRBD2
clone_size: few
j_call: TRBJ2-1
cdr3_nt: TGTGCCAGCAGCCCCCAGGGACTAGCGGGAGGTTTTGATGAGCAGTTCTTC
cdr3_aa: CASSPQGLAGGFDEQFF

v_call: TRBV30
d_call: -
clone_size: -
j_call: TRBJ1-1
cdr3_nt: TGTGCCTGGAGTGAGTCCGGGTGGAATGAAGCTTTCTTT
cdr3_aa: CAWSESGWNEAFF

v_call: TRBV10-3
d_call: -
clone_size: -
j_call: TRBJ2-7
cdr3_nt: TGTGCCAACCCCTCACCCCAAAGCGACAGCTACGAGCAGTACTTC
cdr3_aa: CANPSPQSDSYEQYF

v_call: TRBV30
d_call: -
clone_size: -
j_call: TRBJ1-2
cdr3_nt: TGTGCCTGGAGTGTCCCTCCCTATGGCTACACCTTC
cdr3_aa: CAWSVPPYGYTF

v_call: TRBV27
d_call: -
clone_size: -
j_call: TRBJ1-2
cdr3_nt: TGTGCCAGCAGTCCCCAGGGTACCTATGGCTACACCTTC
cdr3_aa: CASSPQGTYGYTF

v_call: TRBV7-9
d_call: -
clone_size: few
j_call: TRBJ1-3
cdr3_nt: TGTGCCAGCAGCTTCGGGACCATATATTTT
cdr3_aa: CASSFGTIYF

v_call: TRBV10-1
d_call: -
clone_size: -
j_call: TRBJ1-1
cdr3_nt: TGCGCCAGCAGTGAGGTAGGGACAACTGAAGCTTTCTTT
cdr3_aa: CASSEVGTTEAFF

v_call: TRBV19
d_call: -
clone_size: -
j_call: TRBJ2-3
cdr3_nt: TGTGCCAGTAGTTCCCCCGGGGGCACAGATACGCAGTATTTT
cdr3_aa: CASSSPGGTDTQYF

v_call: TRBV30
d_call: -
clone_size: -
j_call: TRBJ2-7
cdr3_nt: TGTGCCTGGAGTGTAGGGGCTGGCAGGGCCTACGAGCAGTACTTC
cdr3_aa: CAWSVGAGRAYEQYF

v_call: TRBV27
d_call: -
clone_size: -
j_call: TRBJ2-3
cdr3_nt: TGTGCCAGCAGCCCAGGGCCAGACAGAGTCACAGATACGCAGTATTTT
cdr3_aa: CASSPGPDRVTDTQYF

v_call: TRBV29-1
d_call: TRBD2
clone_size: -
j_call: TRBJ2-2
cdr3_nt: TGCACCTCACTAGCGGAGAACACCGGGGAGCTGTTTTTT
cdr3_aa: CTSLAENTGELFF

v_call: TRBV19
d_call: -
clone_size: -
j_call: TRBJ2-4
cdr3_nt: TGTGCCAGTACCCCTGGGCCAGCCAAAAACATTCAGTACTTC
cdr3_aa: CASTPGPAKNIQYF

v_call: TRBV5-1
d_call: TRBD1
clone_size: -
j_call: TRBJ2-7
cdr3_nt: TGCGCCAGCAGGCGACTGGGACAGGGTGGCCACGAGCAGTACTTC
cdr3_aa: CASRRLGQGGHEQYF

v_call: TRBV21-1
d_call: -
clone_size: -
j_call: TRBJ1-3
cdr3_nt: TGTGCCAGATGGCCTGAACAGAGCTCTGGAAACACCATATATTTT
cdr3_aa: CARWPEQSSGNTIYF

v_call: TRBV9
d_call: TRBD1
clone_size: few
j_call: TRBJ2-3
cdr3_nt: TGTGCCAGCACCGGAGCTCCGGGACAGGGTTTTACAGATACGCAGTATTTT
cdr3_aa: CASTGAPGQGFTDTQYF

v_call: TRBV10-2
d_call: TRBD2
clone_size: -
j_call: TRBJ2-1
cdr3_nt: TGCGCCAGCAGCTCAACGGGACTAGCGGGAAATGAGCAGTTCTTC
cdr3_aa: CASSSTGLAGNEQFF

v_call: TRBV27
d_call: -
clone_size: -
j_call: TRBJ1-5
cdr3_nt: TGTGCCAGCAGCCCTCGACAGACCAATCAGCCCCAGCATTTT
cdr3_aa: CASSPRQTNQPQHF

v_call: TRBV6-5
d_call: -
clone_size: -
j_call: TRBJ2-1
cdr3_nt: TGTGCCAGCAGTTACCGCGCTCCCTACAATGAGCAGTTCTTC
cdr3_aa: CASSYRAPYNEQFF

v_call: TRBV9
d_call: TRBD2
clone_size: -
j_call: TRBJ2-5
cdr3_nt: TGTGCCAGCAGCCAAGCGGGGGGCCAAGAGACCCAGTACTTC
cdr3_aa: CASSQAGGQETQYF

v_call: TRBV9
d_call: -
clone_size: -
j_call: TRBJ1-1
cdr3_nt: TGTGCCAGCAGCGTAGGCCCCGTCGAGACTGAAGCTTTCTTT
cdr3_aa: CASSVGPVETEAFF

v_call: TRBV11-2
d_call: TRBD2
clone_size: -
j_call: TRBJ2-2
cdr3_nt: TGTGCCACCACGGGACTAGCGGATTTCACCGGGGAGCTGTTTTTT
cdr3_aa: CATTGLADFTGELFF